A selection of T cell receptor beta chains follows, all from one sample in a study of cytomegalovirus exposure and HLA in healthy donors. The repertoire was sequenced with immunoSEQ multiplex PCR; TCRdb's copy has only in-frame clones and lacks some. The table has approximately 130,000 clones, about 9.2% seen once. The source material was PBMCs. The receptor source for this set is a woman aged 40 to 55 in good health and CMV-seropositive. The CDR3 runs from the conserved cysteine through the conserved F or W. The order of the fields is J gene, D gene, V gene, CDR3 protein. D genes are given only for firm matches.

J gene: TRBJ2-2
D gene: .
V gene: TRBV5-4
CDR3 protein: CASSLGATGELFF

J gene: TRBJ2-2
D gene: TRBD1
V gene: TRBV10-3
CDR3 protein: CAISITGGDYTGELFF

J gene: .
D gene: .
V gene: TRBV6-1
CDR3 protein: CASSEFGGRYEQYF

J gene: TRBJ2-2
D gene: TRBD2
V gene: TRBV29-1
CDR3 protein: CSVEDRGEVGGELFF

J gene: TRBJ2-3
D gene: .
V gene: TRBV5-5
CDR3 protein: CASSLEASWSTDTQYF

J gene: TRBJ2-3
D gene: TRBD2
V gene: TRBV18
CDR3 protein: CASSQGLAGTTDTQYF

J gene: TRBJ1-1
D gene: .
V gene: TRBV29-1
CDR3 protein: CSVVYRVGTEAFF

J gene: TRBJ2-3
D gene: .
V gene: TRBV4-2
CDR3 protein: CASSQEIRGGTDTQYF

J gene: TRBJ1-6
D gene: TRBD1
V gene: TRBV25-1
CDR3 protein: CASSETRGQSPLHF

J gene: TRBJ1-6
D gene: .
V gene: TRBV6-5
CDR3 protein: CASSVLHGGNSPLHF

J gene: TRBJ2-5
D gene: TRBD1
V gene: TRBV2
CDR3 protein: CASGGRRTGGEETQYF